The source of this T cell receptor (beta chain) is a study of CD8+CD57+ T cells in acquired aplastic anemia. Study-wide points: Patients and controls shared some 30 CD8+ CDR3 sequences.

Sequencing involved patients with CD8+CD57+ cell expansion previously shown by flow cytometry. Patients uniformly had severe acquired aplastic anemia. No patient had been given any therapy when blood was sampled. Comment on this clonotype: Its specificity is unknown.

Trimming stripped 0 bases from V and 3 bases from J, with 5 bases between. The CDR3 has 13 residues. Per the germline V gene, CDR1 is WNHNN and CDR2 is SYGVQD (reference sequence). Profiles of TCR beta VDJ and CDR3 were generated from a genomic DNA template. TCRdb redid the calling of the reads with MiXCR, one entry per CDR3 protein. The data hold 190,000 or so distinct CDR3 sequences, with under 50% observed a single time. The chain is built from TRBV10-1 and TRBJ1-2; D ambiguous. The sample comprised sorted CD4+, CD8+, or CD8+CD57+ T cells (not recorded which) from PBMCs. This TCR came from a human donor with aplastic anemia. For the CDR3, the DNA is TGCGCCAGCAGTGAGTCTGGGGACTATGGCTACACCTTC. It yields the protein CASSESGDYGYTF.